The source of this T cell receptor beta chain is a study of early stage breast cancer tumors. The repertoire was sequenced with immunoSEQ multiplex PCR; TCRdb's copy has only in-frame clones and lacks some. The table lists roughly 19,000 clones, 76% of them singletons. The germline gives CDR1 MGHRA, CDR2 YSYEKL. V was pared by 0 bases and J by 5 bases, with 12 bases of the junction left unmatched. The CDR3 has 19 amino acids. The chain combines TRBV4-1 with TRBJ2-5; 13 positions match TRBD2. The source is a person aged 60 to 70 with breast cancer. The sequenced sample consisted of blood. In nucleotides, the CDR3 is TGCGCCAGCAGCCAAGAATCATGGACTAGCGGGAGATTGGAGGAGACCCAGTACTTC. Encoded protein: CASSQESWTSGRLEETQYF.